These T cell receptor beta chains were read from a single sample in a study of cytomegalovirus exposure and HLA in healthy donors. Produced via immunoSEQ multiplex PCR; TCRdb's table is partial and in-frame only. The sample holds about 200,000 clones, 65% to 85% seen once. The sequencing sample was made of PBMCs. Every receptor here comes from a man aged 25 to 40 in good health and CMV-seronegative. Each CDR3 is given with its conserved first and last residue. A D gene is named only where the DNA matches it firmly. A clone size is listed for some rows: how often the clone was seen (once, few, many), or a class if it is expanded.

>TRBJ1-1|TRBV4-3|few|.
TGCGCCAGCAGCCCGTCCAGCGCCTACACTGAAGCTTTCTTT
CASSPSSAYTEAFF
>TRBJ1-6|TRBV19|.|.
TGTGCCAGTAGGCAGTTATATAATTCACCCCTCCACTTT
CASRQLYNSPLHF
>TRBJ1-6|TRBV5-1|.|TRBD1
TGCGCCAGCAGTACCGACAGGGAATGGAATTCACCCCTCCACTTT
CASSTDREWNSPLHF
>TRBJ2-7|TRBV5-8|.|.
TGTGCCAGCCTTGACACCTCAACGGGGTACGAGCAGTACTTC
CASLDTSTGYEQYF
>TRBJ2-2|TRBV5-4|.|TRBD2
TGTGCCAGCAGCGGAGGACTAGCGGGGGGAACCGGGGAGCTGTTTTTT
CASSGGLAGGTGELFF
>TRBJ2-1|TRBV6-5|few|.
TGTGCCAGCAGTTACCTGGCAGGGCGTGTGTTCTTC
CASSYLAGRVFF
>TRBJ2-7|TRBV27|.|.
TGTGCCAGCAGTCGGGAGAGTCGCTCCTACGAGCAGTACTTC
CASSRESRSYEQYF
>TRBJ2-5|TRBV5-6|.|.
TGTGCCAGCAGCTTATCCACCGGACGGACTTACCAAGAGACCCAGTACTTC
CASSLSTGRTYQETQYF
>TRBJ2-7|TRBV5-5|once|TRBD1
TGTGCCAGCAGCACAACCCCAGGGGGCGGCCTCTACGAGCAGTACTTC
CASSTTPGGGLYEQYF
>TRBJ2-7|TRBV7-9|.|.
TGTGCCAGCAGCTTAGGGCATGATTACGAGCAGTACTTC
CASSLGHDYEQYF
>TRBJ2-2|TRBV6-5|.|TRBD2
TGTGCCAGCAGTTACGGTCTAGCGGTTAACACCGGGGAGCTGTTTTTT
CASSYGLAVNTGELFF
>TRBJ2-7|TRBV19|.|TRBD2
TGTGCCAGTAGTCTCCAAGGACGGACTAGCGGATCCTACGAGCAGTACTTC
CASSLQGRTSGSYEQYF
>TRBJ1-2|TRBV5-5|.|.
TGTGCCAGCAGCTGGACAGCTAACTATGGCTACACCTTC
CASSWTANYGYTF
>TRBJ2-1|TRBV30|.|.
TGTGCCTGGTTTAAGGGGACTTGGACGATCAATGAGCAGTTCTTC
CAWFKGTWTINEQFF
>TRBJ2-2|TRBV6-4|.|.
TGTGCCAGCAGTAGCCAGGGGTTCGGCGGGGAGCTGTTTTTT
CASSSQGFGGELFF
>TRBJ2-5|TRBV7-2|.|TRBD1
TGTGCCAGCAGCTTATTGACAGGGGCGGGGGAGACCCAGTACTTC
CASSLLTGAGETQYF
>TRBJ1-2|TRBV4-1|.|TRBD1
TGCGCCAGCAGCCACCCGTCGGACAGGGGGCTGAGGGACTATGGCTACACCTTC
CASSHPSDRGLRDYGYTF
>TRBJ2-1|TRBV4-3|once|TRBD2
TGCGCCAGCAGCCAAGACGAAGGACTAGCGGGGGGTAATGAGCAGTTCTTC
CASSQDEGLAGGNEQFF
>TRBJ1-4|TRBV6-1|.|.
TGTGCCAGCAGTGTAGGGGAAAGTGAAAAACTGTTTTTT
CASSVGESEKLFF
>TRBJ2-1|TRBV7-9|.|.
TGTGCCAGCAGCTTACCCAGGGTCGGCTACAATGAGCAGTTCTTC
CASSLPRVGYNEQFF
>TRBJ2-7|TRBV19|once|.
TGTGCCAGTAGTATATTCAAAGGGGGTACCTACGAGCAGTACTTC
CASSIFKGGTYEQYF
>TRBJ2-7|TRBV5-1|.|TRBD2
TGCGCCAGCAGCTTTGGGACTAGTGTTGACGAGCAGTACTTC
CASSFGTSVDEQYF
>TRBJ1-1|TRBV27|.|.
TGTGCCAGCAGTTTCCGAAGGCAGGGGAAGAACACTGAAGCTTTCTTT
CASSFRRQGKNTEAFF
>TRBJ2-5|TRBV7-7|.|.
TGTGCTAGCAGCTTGGAGGGACTCCAAGAGACCCAGTACTTC
CASSLEGLQETQYF
>TRBJ1-2|TRBV6-5|.|.
TGTGCCAGCAGCGAACAGAGCTATGGCTACACCTTC
CASSEQSYGYTF
>TRBJ2-5|TRBV5-4|few|TRBD2
TGTGCCAGCAGCCGGGGGACTAGCGGGGGGGCCATTGAGACCCAGTACTTC
CASSRGTSGGAIETQYF
>TRBJ1-1|TRBV7-6|.|TRBD1
TGTGCCAGCAGCTTAGGGGCAGGGGGTCTCACTGAAGCTTTCTTT
CASSLGAGGLTEAFF
>TRBJ2-1|TRBV7-9|.|TRBD2
TGTGCCAGCAGCTTAGTTGCGGGGGGGCTCTACAATGAGCAGTTCTTC
CASSLVAGGLYNEQFF
>TRBJ1-1|TRBV28|.|TRBD1
TGTGCCAGCAGTTTATTTCAGGGGGCGCTGAACACTGAAGCTTTCTTT
CASSLFQGALNTEAFF
>TRBJ2-1|TRBV27|.|TRBD2
TGTGCCAGCAGTTTTACCCCCCGCCGACTAGCGGGGGTCTACAATGAGCAGTTCTTC
CASSFTPRRLAGVYNEQFF
>TRBJ2-7|TRBV4-1|.|.
TGCGCCAGCAGCCAAACAGCGGCCCCCTACGAGCAGTACTTC
CASSQTAAPYEQYF
>TRBJ1-1|TRBV4-1|many|TRBD1
TGCGCCAGCAGCCTCCACAGGGGCTCTGAAGCTTTCTTT
CASSLHRGSEAFF